This T cell receptor (beta chain) was sequenced for a study of cytomegalovirus exposure and HLA in healthy donors. Study-level results: TCR clusters originating in the first cohort tended to co-occur in the 120 validation repertoires, according to a later analysis. Researchers counted around 170 TCR beta chains as cytomegalovirus-associated.

The repertoire was sequenced with immunoSEQ multiplex PCR; TCRdb's copy has only in-frame clones and lacks some. The data show roughly 150,000 clones, less than 90% seen once. The validation cohort, a group of 130 or so subjects, included the donors and was separate from the approximately 670-subject first cohort. In regard to this clone: Its antigen remains unknown.

This CDR3 spans 13 amino acids. Germline V gene lookup returns CDR1 SNHLY and CDR2 FYNNEI. Trimming took off 6 bases at V and 10 bases at J, with 16 bases between the two ends. What was sequenced was PBMCs. This TCR was sampled from a man aged 25-45 years in good health and CMV-seropositive. This sequence joins TRBV2 and TRBJ2-1; possibly TRBD1 for D (5 bases). The CDR3 DNA reads as TGTGCCAGCAGCTACGATCAGGGATTGGAGCAGTTCTTC. Residues: CASSYDQGLEQFF.